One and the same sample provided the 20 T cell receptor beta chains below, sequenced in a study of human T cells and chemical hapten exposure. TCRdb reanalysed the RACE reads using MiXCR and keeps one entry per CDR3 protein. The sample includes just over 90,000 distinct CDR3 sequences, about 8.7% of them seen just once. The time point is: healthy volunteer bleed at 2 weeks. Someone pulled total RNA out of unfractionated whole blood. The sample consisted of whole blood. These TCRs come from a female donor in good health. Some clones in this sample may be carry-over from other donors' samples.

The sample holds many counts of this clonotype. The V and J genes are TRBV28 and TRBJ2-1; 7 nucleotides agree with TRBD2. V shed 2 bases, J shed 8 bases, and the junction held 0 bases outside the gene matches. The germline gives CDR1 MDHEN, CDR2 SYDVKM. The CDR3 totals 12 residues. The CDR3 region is CASSLRGDEQFF. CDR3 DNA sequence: TGTGCCAGCAGTTTACGGGGGGATGAGCAGTTCTTC.

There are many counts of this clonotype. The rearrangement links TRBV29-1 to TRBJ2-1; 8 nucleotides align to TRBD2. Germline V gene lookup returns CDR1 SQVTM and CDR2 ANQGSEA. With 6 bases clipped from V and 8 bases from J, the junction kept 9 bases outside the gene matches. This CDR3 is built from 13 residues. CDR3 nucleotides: TGCAGCGTAACCCGGCTAGCGGGTGATGAGCAGTTCTTC. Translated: CSVTRLAGDEQFF.

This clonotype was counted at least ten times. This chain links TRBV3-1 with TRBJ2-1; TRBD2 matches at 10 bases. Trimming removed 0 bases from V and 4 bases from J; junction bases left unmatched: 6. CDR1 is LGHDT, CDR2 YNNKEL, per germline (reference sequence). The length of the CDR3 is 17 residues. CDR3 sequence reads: CASSQEIATSGYNEQFF. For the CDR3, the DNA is TGTGCCAGCAGCCAAGAGATTGCGACTAGCGGGTACAATGAGCAGTTCTTC.

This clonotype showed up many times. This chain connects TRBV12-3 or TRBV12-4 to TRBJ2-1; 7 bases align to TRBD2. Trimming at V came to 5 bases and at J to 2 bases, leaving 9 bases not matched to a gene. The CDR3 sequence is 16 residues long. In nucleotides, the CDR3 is TGTGCCAGCAGTCCCCGGACTAGTCAAGCCTACAATGAGCAGTTCTTC. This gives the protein CASSPRTSQAYNEQFF.

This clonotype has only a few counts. In DNA, the CDR3 is TGCGCCAGCAGAGTGGGCGACTCCTATAATTCACCCCTCCACTTT. This encodes CASRVGDSYNSPLHF. The chain couples TRBV5-1 to TRBJ1-6; no clear D. Between the trimmed V and J ends, which lost 5 bases and 0 bases, there was a span of 9 bases. The germline V gene encodes CDR1 SGHRS and CDR2 YFSETQ. This CDR3 region has 15 residues.

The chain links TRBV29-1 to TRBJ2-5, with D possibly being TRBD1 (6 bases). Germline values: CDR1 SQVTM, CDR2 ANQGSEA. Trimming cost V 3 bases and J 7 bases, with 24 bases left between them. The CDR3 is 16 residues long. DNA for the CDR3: TGCAGCGTTGAGTCGAACATAACTCCGAGAGGGGGGACCCAGTACTTC. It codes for CSVESNITPRGGTQYF. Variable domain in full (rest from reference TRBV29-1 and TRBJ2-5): SAVISQKPSRDICQRGTSLTIQCQVDSQVTMMFWYRQQPGQSLTLIATANQGSEATYESGFVIDKFPISRPNLTFSTLTVSNMSPEDSSIYLCSVESNITPRGGTQYFGPGTRLLVL.

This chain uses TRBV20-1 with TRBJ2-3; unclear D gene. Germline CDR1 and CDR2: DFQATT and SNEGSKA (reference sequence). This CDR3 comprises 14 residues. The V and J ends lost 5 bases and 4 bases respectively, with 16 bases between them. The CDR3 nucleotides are TGCAGTGCTGGAGCACCCCTAGAGTCAGATACGCAGTATTTT. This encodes CSAGAPLESDTQYF.

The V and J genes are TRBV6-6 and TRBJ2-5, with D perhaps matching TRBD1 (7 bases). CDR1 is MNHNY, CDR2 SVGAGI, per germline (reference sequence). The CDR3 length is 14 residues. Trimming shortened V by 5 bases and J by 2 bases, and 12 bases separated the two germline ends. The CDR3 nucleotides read TGTGCCAGCAGTAAGACAGGGAGGCAAGAGACCCAGTACTTC. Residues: CASSKTGRQETQYF.

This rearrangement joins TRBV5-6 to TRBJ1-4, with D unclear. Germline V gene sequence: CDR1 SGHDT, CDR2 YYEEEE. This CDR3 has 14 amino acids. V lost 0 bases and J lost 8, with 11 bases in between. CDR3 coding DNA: TGTGCCAGCAGCTTGGGGACCCCGGAGGAAAAACTGTTTTTT. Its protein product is CASSLGTPEEKLFF.

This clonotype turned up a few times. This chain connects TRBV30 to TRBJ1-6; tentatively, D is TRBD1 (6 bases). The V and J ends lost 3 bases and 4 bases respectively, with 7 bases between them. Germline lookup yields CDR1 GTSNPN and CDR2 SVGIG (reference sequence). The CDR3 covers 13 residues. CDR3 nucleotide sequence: TGTGCCTGGAGCGGACAGTATAATTCACCCCTCCACTTT. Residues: CAWSGQYNSPLHF.

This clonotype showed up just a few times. CDR3 sequence (DNA): TGCAGCGTTGTAGCGGATTCAGGATCCACCCAGTACTTC. It is translated as CSVVADSGSTQYF. The gene calls are TRBV29-1 and TRBJ2-5, with D tentatively TRBD2 (6 bases). Germline values: CDR1 SQVTM, CDR2 ANQGSEA. This CDR3 spans 13 amino acids. V lost 4 bases and J 8 bases, leaving 17 bases between the germline ends. The full variable domain, in which reference TRBV29-1 and TRBJ2-5 provide the parts outside the CDR3, is SAVISQKPSRDICQRGTSLTIQCQVDSQVTMMFWYRQQPGQSLTLIATANQGSEATYESGFVIDKFPISRPNLTFSTLTVSNMSPEDSSIYLCSVVADSGSTQYFGPGTRLLVL.

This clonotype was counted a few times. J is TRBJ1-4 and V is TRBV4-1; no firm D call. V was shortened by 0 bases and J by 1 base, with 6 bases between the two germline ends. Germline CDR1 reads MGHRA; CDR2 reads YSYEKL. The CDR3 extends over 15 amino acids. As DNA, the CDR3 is TGCGCCAGCAGCCAAGAAAGGTTAACTAATGAAAAACTGTTTTTT. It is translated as CASSQERLTNEKLFF.

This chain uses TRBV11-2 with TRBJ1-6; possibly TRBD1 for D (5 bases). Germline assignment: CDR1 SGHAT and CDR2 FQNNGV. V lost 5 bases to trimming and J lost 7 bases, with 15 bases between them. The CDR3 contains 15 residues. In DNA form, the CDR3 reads TGTGCCAGCAGCCCCAGCGGGGGGGGAAATTCACCCCTCCACTTT. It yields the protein CASSPSGGGNSPLHF.

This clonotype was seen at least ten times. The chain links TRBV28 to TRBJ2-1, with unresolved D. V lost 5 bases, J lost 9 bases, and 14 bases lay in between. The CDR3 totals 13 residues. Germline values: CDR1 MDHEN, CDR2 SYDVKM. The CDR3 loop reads CASSLGLIGEQFF. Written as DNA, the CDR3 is TGTGCCAGCAGTCTTGGGCTCATAGGTGAGCAGTTCTTC.

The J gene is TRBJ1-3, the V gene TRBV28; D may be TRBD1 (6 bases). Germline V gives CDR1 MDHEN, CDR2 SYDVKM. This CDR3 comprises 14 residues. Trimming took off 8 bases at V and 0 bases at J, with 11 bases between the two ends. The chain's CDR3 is CASQGRGSGNTIYF. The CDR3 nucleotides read TGTGCCAGCCAGGGCAGGGGCTCTGGAAACACCATATATTTT.

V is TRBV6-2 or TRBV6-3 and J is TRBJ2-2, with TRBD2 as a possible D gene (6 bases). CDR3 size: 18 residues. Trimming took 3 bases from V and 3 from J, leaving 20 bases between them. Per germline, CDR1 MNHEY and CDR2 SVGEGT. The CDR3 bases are TGTGCCAGCAGTTATGAGACCAGGACTACTACGGACACCGGGGAGCTGTTTTTT. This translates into CASSYETRTTTDTGELFF.

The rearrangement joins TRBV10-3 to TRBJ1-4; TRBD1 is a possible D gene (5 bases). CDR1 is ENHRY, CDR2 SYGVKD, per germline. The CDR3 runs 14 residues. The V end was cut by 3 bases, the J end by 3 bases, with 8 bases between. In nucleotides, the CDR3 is TGTGCCATCAGTGAAGGGGCATCTAATGAAAAACTGTTTTTT. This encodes CAISEGASNEKLFF.

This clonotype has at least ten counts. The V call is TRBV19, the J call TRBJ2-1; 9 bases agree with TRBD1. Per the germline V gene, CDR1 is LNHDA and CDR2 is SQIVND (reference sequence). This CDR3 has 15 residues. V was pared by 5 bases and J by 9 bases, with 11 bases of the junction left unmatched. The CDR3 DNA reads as TGTGCCAGTAGTCCCTCCGGGACAGGGTGGGGTGAGCAGTTCTTC. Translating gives CASSPSGTGWGEQFF.

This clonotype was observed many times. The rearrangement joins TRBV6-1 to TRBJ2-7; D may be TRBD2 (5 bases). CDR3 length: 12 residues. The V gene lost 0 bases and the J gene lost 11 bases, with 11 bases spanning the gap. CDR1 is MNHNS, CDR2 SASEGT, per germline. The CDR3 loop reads CASSEAGGTEYF. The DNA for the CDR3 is TGTGCCAGCAGTGAAGCTGGAGGTACGGAGTACTTC.

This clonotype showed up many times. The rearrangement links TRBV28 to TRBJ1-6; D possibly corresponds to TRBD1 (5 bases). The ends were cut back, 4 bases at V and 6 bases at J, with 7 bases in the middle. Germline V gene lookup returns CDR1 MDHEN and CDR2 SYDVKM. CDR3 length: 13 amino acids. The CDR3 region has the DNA TGTGCCAGCAGTTGGGGCCGTAATTCACCCCTCCACTTT. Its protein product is CASSWGRNSPLHF.